This is a list of T cell receptor beta chains from one sample in a study of post-analysis software for immune sequencing data. TCRdb ran MiXCR on the PCR reads and lists one entry per CDR3 protein. The sample has under 900,000 distinct CDR3 sequences, about 57% seen once. Sequenced input: blood. The receptors derive from a girl aged 10-17 years with multiple sclerosis. The conserved cysteine and the conserved F or W are not part of the CDR3 here.

12	TRBV5-1	TRBJ2-7	ASSFDAVSYEQY
9	TRBV3-1	TRBJ2-7	ASSTYNEQY
13	TRBV7-8	TRBJ1-5	ASSLYGFGNQPQH
14	TRBV9	TRBJ2-1	ASSETGTGPYNEQF
11	TRBV6-6	TRBJ1-2	ASIPGQGNGYT
11	TRBV29-1	TRBJ1-4	SARGITNEKLF
21	TRBV2	TRBJ1-3	ASSEPGDPGSNAPESSGNTIY
10	TRBV12-3/TRBV12-4	TRBJ2-1	ASSRTRLEQF
13	TRBV6-1	TRBJ2-7	ASSECGGGAYEQY
11	TRBV20-1	TRBJ1-1	SASGRGRTEAF
13	TRBV2	TRBJ2-3	ASSAGRGRSDTQY
12	TRBV20-1	TRBJ2-3	SADPGGLTDTQY
11	TRBV7-3	TRBJ1-1	ASSSTRNTEVF
14	TRBV10-3	TRBJ2-3	AISEPGGLGTDTQY
14	TRBV12-3/TRBV12-4	TRBJ2-2	ASSQKTQAGTGELF
11	TRBV15	-	ATSGERWNEQY
13	TRBV15	TRBJ1-5	ATSREGKGNQPQH
14	TRBV29-1	TRBJ2-1	SVEDFGASAYNEQF
13	TRBV20-1	TRBJ2-4	SARPAGGPGNIQY
12	TRBV5-1	TRBJ2-7	ASSLAGTNYEQY
10	TRBV20-1	TRBJ2-7	SAGASGYEQY
11	TRBV24-1	TRBJ2-5	ATSDGTSNKQY
16	TRBV11-2	TRBJ2-1	ASSLGPLVVGLYNEQF
13	TRBV12-3/TRBV12-4	TRBJ2-5	ASRRTSGGQETQY
10	TRBV7-9	TRBJ2-1	ASRGRKNEQF
11	TRBV18	TRBJ1-2	ASSHVPGDGYT
13	TRBV3-1	-	ASSQGQGWGVTQY
11	TRBV15	TRBJ2-7	ATSNRDRYEQY
11	TRBV6-6	TRBJ1-2	ASSPDPGGGYT
11	TRBV5-1	TRBJ1-1	ASADRRNTEAF
14	TRBV20-1	TRBJ2-1	SAGPRDRSSYNEQF
16	TRBV10-3	TRBJ2-5	AISGQGGSRGFQETQY
10	TRBV7-9	TRBJ2-7	ASSFLSYEQY
12	TRBV12-3/TRBV12-4	TRBJ2-7	ASRSGGGFGEQY
12	TRBV5-1	-	ASSQGEVVYEQY
12	TRBV15	TRBJ2-5	ATSRDRGSETQY
13	TRBV5-1	TRBJ2-7	ASSSSRDRSYEQY
12	TRBV5-1	TRBJ1-2	ASTGTGAYYGYT
8	TRBV30	TRBJ1-1	ACAGTEAF
14	TRBV11-2	TRBJ1-2	ASSPGIKTGLSGYT
10	TRBV29-1	TRBJ2-5	SVVDRLETQY
11	TRBV5-1	TRBJ2-1	ASQQGSDNEQF
13	TRBV27	TRBJ2-2	ASSLAGYGTGELF
13	TRBV4-1	TRBJ1-4	ASSQRGQGNEKLF
13	TRBV7-9	TRBJ2-3	ASSLPRLTGDTQY
12	TRBV7-7	TRBJ2-7	ASSLTAASYEQY
12	TRBV20-1	TRBJ2-7	SARDRSVGYEQY
14	TRBV14	TRBJ2-1	ASSPDWPGGYNEQF
13	TRBV9	TRBJ2-7	ASSSRGQGAYEQY
12	TRBV6-1	TRBJ1-2	ASSEQGSMTGYT
14	TRBV2	TRBJ1-5	ASSESGHANNQPQH
11	TRBV9	TRBJ1-1	ASSVRHDGEAF
12	TRBV7-9	-	ASSRGLVHNEQY